These 19 T cell receptor beta chains share one sample of origin, sequenced in a study of Ad26.COV2.S vaccination and SARS-CoV-2 variants. Clones were sequenced by immunoSEQ multiplex PCR, and TCRdb holds only the in-frame ones, with some missing. The sample has about 400,000 clones, 75% to 90% seen once. Treatment described: 15 to 20 received Ad26.COV2.S at low or high dose, single or two shots; about five received placebo; per-sample allocation not given. Day 63 after the first vaccine or placebo injection was the time point for sampling. The input for sequencing was peripheral blood, taken in a trial of Ad26.COV2.S vaccine versus placebo. The receptors were gathered from a person between 18 and 65 years old who received the Ad26.COV2.S COVID-19 vaccine or a placebo.

This CDR3 reads CASSWEYGELFF. The CDR3, as DNA: TGCGCCAGCAGCTGGGAATACGGGGAGCTGTTTTTT. The genes are TRBV5-1 and TRBJ2-2; D gene uncertain. Trimming left V 3 bases short and J 7 bases short, with 7 bases between. CDR1 is SGHRS, CDR2 YFSETQ, per germline. The CDR3 extends over 12 amino acids.

V gene TRBV6-5 combines with J gene TRBJ2-1, with a possible D match to TRBD2 (6 bases). The CDR3 length is 15 residues. CDR1 and CDR2 (germline): MNHEY, SVGAGI. V was trimmed by 8 bases and J by 2 bases, leaving 16 bases between them. The CDR3 loop reads CASATSGETYNEQFF. In DNA form, the CDR3 reads TGTGCCAGCGCCACGTCGGGGGAAACCTACAATGAGCAGTTCTTC.

V gene TRBV11-2 combines with J gene TRBJ2-2, with a possible D match to TRBD1 (6 bases). CDR1 is SGHAT and CDR2 is FQNNGV in the germline V gene. Trimming shortened V by 6 bases and J by 3 bases, and 17 bases separated the two germline ends. CDR3 size: 16 residues. The CDR3 reads CASSLGQNRYTGELFF. In DNA, the CDR3 is TGTGCCAGCAGTCTCGGACAGAACAGATACACCGGGGAGCTGTTTTTT.

In DNA form, the CDR3 reads TGTGCCAGCTCACAACCGACAGGGGGGAACACCGGGGAGCTGTTTTTT. This gives the protein CASSQPTGGNTGELFF. This chain connects TRBV18 to TRBJ2-2, with 9 bases matching TRBD1. This CDR3 has 16 amino acids. Trimming removed 4 bases from V and 1 base from J; junction bases left unmatched: 4. Germline V gene lookup returns CDR1 KGHSH and CDR2 LQKENI.

The V gene is TRBV20-1, the J gene TRBJ1-5; D is possibly TRBD1 (5 bases). With 3 bases removed from V and 2 bases from J, the gap between germline ends came to 14 bases. The CDR3 totals 15 residues. Germline V lookup: CDR1 DFQATT, CDR2 SNEGSKA (reference sequence). Here the CDR3 DNA reads TGCAGTGCTAGTCAAGGGGTTGGGGGCAATCAGCCCCAGCATTTT. This sequence encodes CSASQGVGGNQPQHF.

The chain combines TRBV5-1 with TRBJ2-2, with 7 bases fitting TRBD1. With 4 bases clipped from V and 1 base from J, the junction kept 4 bases outside the gene matches. The CDR3 runs to 15 residues. Germline V CDR1 and CDR2: SGHRS, YFSETQ. DNA of the CDR3: TGCGCCAGCAGCCTACGGACAGGGAACACCGGGGAGCTGTTTTTT. Its protein product is CASSLRTGNTGELFF.

The rearrangement links TRBV24-1 to TRBJ1-5; D might be TRBD1 (6 bases). The CDR3 contains 17 residues. CDR1 is KGHDR and CDR2 is SFDVKD in the germline V gene. Trimming shortened V by 3 bases and J by 6 bases, and 20 bases separated the two germline ends. The CDR3 DNA reads as TGTGCCACCAGTGATACGAACCGAGGGGGGGGAAGTCAGCCCCAGCATTTT. The encoded protein is CATSDTNRGGGSQPQHF.

J is TRBJ1-2 and V is TRBV25-1, with 9 bases lining up with TRBD1. V lost 2 bases to trimming and J lost 6 bases; unmatched junction nucleotides: 7. Germline-derived CDR1 and CDR2 are MGHDK and SYGVNS. The CDR3 extends over 15 amino acids. CDR3: CASSEPGQGVHGYTF. DNA of the CDR3: TGTGCCAGCAGTGAACCGGGACAGGGTGTCCATGGCTACACCTTC.

The chain uses TRBV6-5 and TRBJ1-5; no clear D. The V end was cut by 2 bases, the J end by 6 bases, with 8 bases between. The germline V gene has CDR1 MNHEY and CDR2 SVGAGI. The CDR3 is made up of 13 amino acids. The CDR3 nucleotides are TGTGCCAGCAGTTACGGGTTTGGTCAGCCCCAGCATTTT. Amino acids: CASSYGFGQPQHF.

This clone has only a few counts. The chain couples TRBV7-9 to TRBJ1-2, with TRBD1 matching over 9 bases. Losses at the gene ends were 5 bases for V and 6 bases for J; bases not matched to a gene: 10. The CDR3 totals 15 residues. Germline CDR1 reads SEHNR; CDR2 reads FQNEAQ (reference sequence). In DNA form, the CDR3 reads TGTGCCAGCAGCCCACCGGTATGGACAGGGGATGGCTACACCTTC. Its protein product is CASSPPVWTGDGYTF.

This clone was seen more than once but under ten times. The chain has TRBV11-3 and TRBJ2-1, with 8 bases that match TRBD1. Germline values: CDR1 SGHNT, CDR2 YENEEA. V shed 3 bases, J shed 9 bases, and the junction held 7 bases outside the gene matches. The length of the CDR3 is 14 residues. The CDR3 coding sequence is TGTGCCAGCAGCTTTTCACAGGGGGTTACTGAGCAGTTCTTC. It specifies CASSFSQGVTEQFF.

V gene TRBV4-1 combines with J gene TRBJ1-5, with D possibly matching TRBD1 (6 bases). V was clipped by 1 base and J by 3 bases, with 10 bases between them. This CDR3 has 15 residues. Per the germline V gene, CDR1 is MGHRA and CDR2 is YSYEKL. The CDR3 nucleotides are TGCGCCAGCAGCCAAGGCGGGGGGGCCAATCAGCCCCAGCATTTT. This codes for CASSQGGGANQPQHF.

The chain's CDR3 is CATSRSGVTGGQPQHF. The CDR3 nucleotides are TGTGCCACCAGCAGAAGCGGGGTTACAGGGGGTCAGCCCCAGCATTTT. This chain uses TRBV15 with TRBJ1-5; 8 positions agree with TRBD1. V trimming: 2 bases; J trimming: 6 bases; junction bases outside the gene matches: 9. Germline assignment: CDR1 LNHNV and CDR2 YYDKDF (reference sequence). CDR3 length: 16 residues.

The CDR3 bases are TGCGCCAGCAGCTTTCCGGGACGGTCCTACAATGAGCAGTTCTTC. Its protein is CASSFPGRSYNEQFF. The genes are TRBV5-1 and TRBJ2-1; D assignment may be TRBD1 or TRBD2 (5 bases each). The CDR3 runs to 15 residues. Germline V gene sequence: CDR1 SGHRS, CDR2 YFSETQ. Between the trimmed V and J ends, which lost 2 bases and 1 base, there was a span of 10 bases.

The sample holds many counts of this clone. The chain uses TRBV19 and TRBJ2-7, with a possible D match to TRBD1 (5 bases). The CDR3 is 13 residues long. Germline loops: CDR1 LNHDA, CDR2 SQIVND (reference sequence). Trimming left V 2 bases short and J 6 bases short, with 11 bases between. The CDR3 region is CASSIIGQREQYF. CDR3 DNA sequence: TGTGCCAGTAGTATAATAGGACAACGCGAGCAGTACTTC.

The CDR3 DNA is TGTGCCAGCAGTTACCTGTATCTTAACGAGCAGTACTTC. Residues: CASSYLYLNEQYF. This chain joins TRBV6-6 and TRBJ2-7; D is unclear. This CDR3 is 13 amino acids long. Germline V gene sequence: CDR1 MNHNY, CDR2 SVGAGI (reference sequence). Trimming took off 2 bases at V and 5 bases at J, with 10 bases between the two ends.

This chain links TRBV13 with TRBJ2-1; TRBD2 aligns across 7 bases. J was trimmed by 9 bases and V by 4 bases; bases with no gene match: 9. Germline lookup yields CDR1 PRHDT and CDR2 FYEKMQ (reference sequence). The CDR3 length is 14 residues. DNA for the CDR3: TGTGCCAGCAGCTCCCCTCCGACTAGCCCTGAGCAGTTCTTC. Translation gives CASSSPPTSPEQFF.

The chain employs TRBV7-2 and TRBJ2-6, with 9 bases lining up with TRBD1. CDR1 SGHTA and CDR2 FQGNSA come from the germline V gene. Trimming cost V 4 bases and J 4 bases; bases outside gene matches: 5. CDR3 length: 16 amino acids. CDR3 loop: CASSSRQGVGANVLTF. In nucleotides, the CDR3 is TGTGCCAGCAGCTCAAGACAGGGGGTGGGGGCCAACGTCCTGACTTTC. Combining the CDR3 with reference TRBV7-2 and TRBJ2-6 gives the whole variable domain GAGVSQSPSNKVTEKGKDVELRCDPISGHTALYWYRQSLGQGLEFLIYFQGNSAPDKSGLPSDRFSAERTGGSVSTLTIQRTQQEDSAVYLCASSSRQGVGANVLTFGAGSRLTVL.

In its sample, this clone was seen once. V and J are TRBV7-9 and TRBJ1-1; D is perhaps TRBD1 (6 bases). The CDR3 totals 12 residues. Trimming removed 5 bases from V and 6 bases from J, with 10 bases in between. Germline V gene data show CDR1 as SEHNR and CDR2 as FQNEAQ (reference sequence). CDR3 nucleotides: TGTGCCAGCAGCCGAACAGGGTCTGAAGCTTTCTTT. Translating it yields CASSRTGSEAFF.